The 17 T cell receptor beta chains reported below all come from one sample, sequenced in a study of T cell responses to AZD1222 COVID-19 vaccine. Sequencing used immunoSEQ multiplex PCR; TCRdb keeps in-frame clones, though not all of them. The profile shows 130,000 or so clones, roughly 93% of them singletons. The material sequenced was peripheral blood, taken on day 0 of MenACWY control vaccination. The origin of the receptors is an adult in good health.

The chain carries TRBV7-9 and TRBJ1-2; TRBD1 is a possible D gene (5 bases). The CDR3 has 14 amino acids. V lost 2 bases, J lost 6 bases, and 13 bases lay in between. Germline CDR1 SEHNR, CDR2 FQNEAQ (reference sequence). As DNA, the CDR3 is TGTGCCAGCAGCTTATATACCAGGGAGGATGGCTACACCTTC. This gives the protein CASSLYTREDGYTF.

This chain links TRBV25-1 with TRBJ2-7; 10 bases are shared with TRBD1. CDR1 and CDR2 from the germline V gene are MGHDK and SYGVNS. This CDR3 comprises 14 residues. The trim removed 4 bases at V and 3 bases at J, leaving 3 bases unmatched. CDR3 residues: CASSAGTGVYEQYF. CDR3 bases: TGTGCCAGCAGTGCCGGGACAGGGGTCTACGAGCAGTACTTC.

The rearrangement joins TRBV19 to TRBJ2-5; 8 bases agree with TRBD2. The CDR3 sequence is 12 residues long. The V and J ends lost 4 bases and 6 bases, in that order; junction bases with no gene match: 1. Germline V lookup: CDR1 LNHDA, CDR2 SQIVND (reference sequence). CDR3 sequence (DNA): TGTGCCAGTAGTAGCGGGGGGCAGACCCAGTACTTC. Translated, it gives CASSSGGQTQYF.

The V gene is TRBV6-2 or TRBV6-3, the J gene TRBJ2-7, with 9 bases fitting TRBD1. The germline V gene has CDR1 MNHEY and CDR2 SVGEGT. The CDR3 loop spans 17 amino acids. V was pared by 2 bases and J by 3 bases, with 11 bases of the junction left unmatched. CDR3 in DNA: TGTGCCAGCAGTTACCCCCGATTAGGGACAGGGCGCTACGAGCAGTACTTC. It specifies CASSYPRLGTGRYEQYF.

The V and J genes are TRBV5-4 and TRBJ1-4, with D tentatively TRBD1 (5 bases). V was trimmed by 3 bases and J by 2 bases, leaving 23 bases between them. CDR1 SGHNT and CDR2 YYREEE come from the germline V gene (reference sequence). This CDR3 has 19 amino acids. The CDR3 here is CASSSDPIGGLATNEKLFF. The CDR3 region has the DNA TGTGCCAGCAGCTCTGACCCTATTGGGGGGTTAGCGACTAATGAAAAACTGTTTTTT.

This chain joins TRBV20-1 and TRBJ1-2; D gene ambiguous. CDR1 and CDR2 (germline): DFQATT, SNEGSKA (reference sequence). This CDR3 contains 15 residues. V dropped 3 bases and J dropped 0 bases, with 14 bases sitting between them. The chain's CDR3 is CSASTPGSANYGYTF. CDR3 sequence (DNA): TGCAGTGCTAGTACCCCAGGATCGGCTAACTATGGCTACACCTTC.

The chain combines TRBV18 with TRBJ1-4; no firm D call. Germline V gene sequence: CDR1 KGHSH, CDR2 LQKENI. CDR3 size: 15 residues. V lost 2 bases, J lost 7 bases, and 14 bases lay in between. The CDR3 nucleotides read TGTGCCAGCTCACCATGGGGAGGGAGCAGTGAAAAACTGTTTTTT. It is translated as CASSPWGGSSEKLFF.

The chain carries TRBV19 and TRBJ1-1; unclear D gene. V was clipped by 4 bases and J by 5 bases, with 20 bases between them. Germline V gene data show CDR1 as LNHDA and CDR2 as SQIVND (reference sequence). This CDR3 has 16 residues. The CDR3: CASSRAAIGRDTEAFF. CDR3 nucleotides: TGTGCCAGTAGTAGGGCGGCTATCGGAAGGGATACTGAAGCTTTCTTT.

The rearrangement links TRBV5-1 to TRBJ2-5; TRBD1 aligns across 9 bases. Germline CDR1 reads SGHRS; CDR2 reads YFSETQ. This CDR3 spans 15 amino acids. V gave up 3 bases and J gave up 4 bases; unmatched junction bases: 7. The CDR3 here is CASSYGQGMGETQYF. For the CDR3, the DNA is TGCGCCAGCAGCTATGGACAGGGGATGGGAGAGACCCAGTACTTC.

The chain uses TRBV5-1 and TRBJ2-1; TRBD2 agrees at 11 bases. CDR1 is SGHRS, CDR2 YFSETQ, per germline. With V trimmed by 5 bases and J by 1 base, 8 bases remained unmatched. The CDR3 sequence is 17 residues long. This CDR3 is CASRGSGRADSYNEQFF. The CDR3 DNA reads TGCGCCAGCAGGGGTAGCGGGAGGGCCGATTCCTACAATGAGCAGTTCTTC.

This clone was detected a few times. The rearrangement links TRBV19 to TRBJ2-5, with a tentative D call TRBD2 (5 bases). Germline V gene lookup returns CDR1 LNHDA and CDR2 SQIVND (reference sequence). The CDR3 is 14 residues long. With 3 bases removed from V and 5 bases from J, the gap between germline ends came to 13 bases. Written as DNA, the CDR3 is TGTGCCAGTAGTATGGTCGGAGGTCGGGAGACCCAGTACTTC. This codes for CASSMVGGRETQYF.

The J gene is TRBJ1-5, the V gene TRBV19; unclear D gene. CDR3 length equals 14 residues. V was shortened by 3 bases and J by 4 bases, with 10 bases between the two germline ends. In germline, CDR1 is LNHDA, CDR2 SQIVND (reference sequence). The CDR3 DNA reads TGTGCCAGTAGTATTATTCAGACAAATCAGCCCCAGCATTTT. Protein product: CASSIIQTNQPQHF.

The genes are TRBV7-6 and TRBJ2-3, with 7 nucleotides matching TRBD2. Germline V gene lookup returns CDR1 SGHVS and CDR2 FNYEAQ. The junction had 9 bases not matched to a gene; V was cut back by 2 bases and J by 4 bases. The CDR3 covers 16 residues. CDR3 bases: TGTGCCAGCAGCTTACTTGGGGGAGGGCGTGCAGATACGCAGTATTTT. It encodes CASSLLGGGRADTQYF.

The CDR3 nucleotides read TGTGCCAGCAGCTCCTCGGCCGAACGGGAGCAGTTCTTC. This codes for CASSSSAEREQFF. The chain uses TRBV7-3 and TRBJ2-1, with D hard to call. CDR1 is SGHTA and CDR2 is FQGTGA in the germline V gene. The germline V and J ends were trimmed by 4 bases and 10 bases, with 14 bases remaining between them. CDR3 size: 13 residues.

V is TRBV14 and J is TRBJ1-2, with TRBD1 as a possible D gene (6 bases). V lost 0 bases, J lost 3 bases, and 11 bases lay in between. The CDR3 covers 15 residues. CDR1 is SGHDN, CDR2 FVKESK, per germline. DNA of the CDR3: TGTGCCAGCAGCCAAGAGGCAGGGGATGACTATGGCTACACCTTC. Translating it yields CASSQEAGDDYGYTF.

The V gene is TRBV6-4, the J gene TRBJ1-6; 7 bases match TRBD1. CDR3 size: 15 residues. Germline loops: CDR1 MRHNA, CDR2 SNTAGT. V dropped 6 bases and J dropped 4; count of bases not matched to a gene: 6. For the CDR3, the DNA is TGTGCCAGCAGGAACGCGGGACAGTATAATTCACCCCTCCACTTT. Amino acids: CASRNAGQYNSPLHF.

The table lists this clone with a few counts. The chain employs TRBV2 and TRBJ2-1; TRBD2 agrees at 7 bases. The germline V gene encodes CDR1 SNHLY and CDR2 FYNNEI. V gave up 3 bases and J gave up 8 bases; unmatched junction bases: 13. The CDR3 sequence is 16 residues long. CDR3 loop: CASSDGLAVPPHEQFF. DNA for the CDR3: TGTGCCAGCAGTGACGGGCTAGCGGTCCCCCCCCATGAGCAGTTCTTC.